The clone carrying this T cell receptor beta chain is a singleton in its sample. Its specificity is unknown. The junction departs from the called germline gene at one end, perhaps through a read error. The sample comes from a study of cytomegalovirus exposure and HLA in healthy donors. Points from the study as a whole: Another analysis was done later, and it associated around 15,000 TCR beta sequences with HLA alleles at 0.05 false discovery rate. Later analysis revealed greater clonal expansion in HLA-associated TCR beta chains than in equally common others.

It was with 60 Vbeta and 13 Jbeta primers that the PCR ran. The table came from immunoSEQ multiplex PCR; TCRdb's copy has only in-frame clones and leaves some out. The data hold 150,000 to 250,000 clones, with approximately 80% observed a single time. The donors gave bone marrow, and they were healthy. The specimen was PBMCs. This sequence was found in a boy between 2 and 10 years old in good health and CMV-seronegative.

The CDR3 DNA reads as TGTGCCAGCAGCTCAGGCCCCGGTGCGATCTTC. Translating gives CASSSGPGAIF. The rearrangement links TRBV7-6 to TRBJ2-1; D uncertain. The V gene's germline CDR1 is SGHVS and CDR2 FNYEAQ. This CDR3 comprises 11 residues.